These T cell receptor beta chains were read from a single sample in a study of blood T cell repertoires in COVID-19. Clones were read by immunoSEQ multiplex PCR, and TCRdb kept only the in-frame ones, dropping some. Among 45,000 to 60,000 clones listed, less than 90% were seen once. The sample taken for sequencing was peripheral blood. All receptors come from a woman aged 55 to 70 with acute or convalescent COVID-19. CDR3s include the opening cysteine and the closing phenylalanine or tryptophan. The order of the fields is V gene, CDR3 protein.

V gene: TRBV6-5
CDR3 protein: CASRRDPETNEKLFF

V gene: TRBV19
CDR3 protein: CASSISSGMFANTGELFF

V gene: TRBV10-3
CDR3 protein: CAIRVGLAGTTGELFF

V gene: TRBV6-5
CDR3 protein: CASSYSDSYGYTF

V gene: TRBV5-1
CDR3 protein: CASSWTSGGAYNEQFF

V gene: TRBV18
CDR3 protein: CASSPQGNSNQPQHF

V gene: TRBV28
CDR3 protein: CATWTGANQPQHF

V gene: TRBV2
CDR3 protein: CASKKQGHSNQPQHF

V gene: TRBV29-1
CDR3 protein: CSGGQGAELAFF

V gene: TRBV9
CDR3 protein: CASSVKDYRYGYTF

V gene: TRBV3-1/TRBV3-2
CDR3 protein: CASSQIETGPTGELFF

V gene: TRBV3-1/TRBV3-2
CDR3 protein: CASSPSLAGQETQYF

V gene: TRBV6-5
CDR3 protein: CASVVRVDSPLHF

V gene: TRBV4-2
CDR3 protein: CASSQVGQGGNQPQHF

V gene: TRBV7-2
CDR3 protein: CASSLMGLAGGRSNYEQYF

V gene: TRBV7-9
CDR3 protein: CASSFGTGNQPQHF

V gene: TRBV7-2
CDR3 protein: CASSLGHGSYNSPLHF

V gene: TRBV11-2
CDR3 protein: CASSLAWPPGGNTEAFF

V gene: TRBV28
CDR3 protein: CASSYSSGGWYF

V gene: TRBV19
CDR3 protein: CASSGRRSTGFSTEAFF

V gene: TRBV5-4
CDR3 protein: CASSRQGYGYTF

V gene: TRBV11-3
CDR3 protein: CASSFSGSNTDTQYF

V gene: TRBV28
CDR3 protein: CASRQNGNTIYF

V gene: TRBV27
CDR3 protein: CASSLYRGGEQFF

V gene: TRBV11-3
CDR3 protein: CASSLMANTEAFF

V gene: TRBV19
CDR3 protein: CASSIDAYVLNNEQFF

V gene: TRBV27
CDR3 protein: CASSASGSYEQYF

V gene: TRBV7-3
CDR3 protein: CASSLGTSGANEQFF

V gene: TRBV6-6
CDR3 protein: CASSRDYRRGDEKLFF

V gene: TRBV5-4
CDR3 protein: CASIDPATGGTEAFF

V gene: TRBV30
CDR3 protein: CAWDQPGRREGAFF

V gene: TRBV5-4
CDR3 protein: CASGNRVTYEQYF

V gene: TRBV30
CDR3 protein: CAWNLPPGTEAFF

V gene: TRBV25-1
CDR3 protein: CASSDREVGHNEQFF

V gene: TRBV5-6
CDR3 protein: CASSLRQGAYGYTF

V gene: TRBV21-1
CDR3 protein: CASSKKDYQETQYF

V gene: TRBV27
CDR3 protein: CASSSAEVNTEAFF

V gene: TRBV11-3
CDR3 protein: CASSLEWSGTSGIQYQETQYF

V gene: TRBV5-6
CDR3 protein: CASSSEQGSDLNQPQHF